The source of this T cell receptor (beta chain) is a study of blood T cell repertoires in COVID-19. V lost 0 bases, J lost 2 bases, and 7 bases stayed unmatched. Per germline, CDR1 MNHEY and CDR2 SMNVEV (reference sequence). There are 16 residues in the CDR3. Profiling relied on immunoSEQ multiplex PCR, and the TCRdb table lists in-frame clones only, not all of them. The sample has approximately 58,000 clones, over 75% seen once. The genes are TRBV27 and TRBJ2-7; TRBD2 matches at 7 bases. The receptor's source is a man aged 35-49 years with active COVID-19. Sequencing used peripheral blood. The CDR3 coding sequence is TGTGCCAGCAGTTTATCGTCCGACGGGAGGCCCTACGAGCAGTACTTC. As protein: CASSLSSDGRPYEQYF.